This passage covers 12 T cell receptor beta chains from one sample sequenced in a study of early T cells in non-severe SARS-CoV-2 infection. Each CDR3 protein is one row after TCRdb ran MiXCR on the 5' RACE reads. The data contain fewer than 80,000 distinct CDR3 sequences, approximately 13% of them singletons. The sample taken for sequencing was whole blood. All receptors derive from an adult who was a healthcare worker with PCR-confirmed SARS-CoV-2 infection or an uninfected control (not recorded which).

This clonotype was counted between two and nine times. V gene TRBV9 combines with J gene TRBJ2-3, with D possibly TRBD2 on 5 matching bases. Germline loops: CDR1 SGDLS, CDR2 YYNGEE. Trimming shortened V by 4 bases and J by 0 bases, and 12 bases separated the two germline ends. The CDR3 runs to 15 residues. The CDR3 DNA follows: TGTGCCAGCAGCCTTAGCGCGACTAGCACAGATACGCAGTATTTT. It codes for CASSLSATSTDTQYF.

This clonotype was recorded many times. The chain recombines TRBV5-1 with TRBJ2-7; tentatively, D is TRBD1 (5 bases). This CDR3 has 13 residues. V was cut by 3 bases and J by 1 base, with 8 bases left in between. In germline, CDR1 is SGHRS, CDR2 YFSETQ. In nucleotides, the CDR3 is TGCGCCAGCAGCTCCGACAGTTCCTACGAGCAGTACTTC. This sequence encodes CASSSDSSYEQYF.

This clonotype was counted ten times or more. The genes are TRBV3-1 and TRBJ2-4, with a weak D call TRBD1 (6 bases). The CDR3 covers 14 residues. Germline V gene data show CDR1 as LGHDT and CDR2 as YNNKEL (reference sequence). Between the trimmed V and J ends, which lost 6 bases and 4 bases, there was a span of 13 bases. CDR3 sequence (DNA): TGTGCCAGCAGTCCCGGGACAATGAAAAACATTCAGTACTTC. Translated, it gives CASSPGTMKNIQYF.

This clonotype came up a few times. The gene calls are TRBV12-3 or TRBV12-4 and TRBJ2-5; possibly TRBD1 for D (6 bases). This CDR3 is 14 amino acids long. V gave up 5 bases and J gave up 5 bases, with 15 bases separating them. Here the CDR3 DNA reads TGTGCCAGCAGTCAACAGGGTTTCAGGGAGACCCAGTACTTC. It codes for CASSQQGFRETQYF.

This rearrangement joins TRBV30 to TRBJ2-4; 15 nucleotides agree with TRBD2. The CDR3 totals 18 residues. The germline CDR1 and CDR2 sequences are GTSNPN and SVGIG (reference sequence). J gave up 7 bases and V 2 bases, and 12 bases lay outside the gene matches. CDR3 DNA: TGTGCCTGGAGTAGTCTAGTAGGACTAGCGGGAGGGAAGAACATTCAGTACTTC. This gives the protein CAWSSLVGLAGGKNIQYF.

The J gene is TRBJ2-2, the V gene TRBV2; TRBD1 agrees at 8 bases. Germline values: CDR1 SNHLY, CDR2 FYNNEI. V was pared by 4 bases and J by 6 bases, with 10 bases of the junction left unmatched. This CDR3 contains 16 residues. The CDR3 is CASSAPGTGLAGELFF. In nucleotides, the CDR3 is TGTGCCAGCAGTGCCCCCGGGACAGGTTTAGCCGGGGAGCTGTTTTTT.

This clonotype was observed a handful of times. This sequence joins TRBV20-1 and TRBJ2-3, with 7 bases matching TRBD2. Looked up from germline, CDR1 is DFQATT and CDR2 is SNEGSKA (reference sequence). The junction had 8 bases not matched to a gene; V was cut back by 6 bases and J by 2 bases. The length of the CDR3 is 14 residues. The CDR3 DNA sequence: TGCAGTGCCCCCCGCGGGAGAAACACAGATACGCAGTATTTT. This translates into CSAPRGRNTDTQYF.

The V call is TRBV12-3 or TRBV12-4, the J call TRBJ2-1, with 14 positions matching TRBD2. The CDR3 has 18 amino acids. Germline trimming cut 6 bases from V and 4 bases from J; bases unmatched to any gene: 11. This chain's CDR3 is CASSPRGGLAGGYNEQFF. CDR3 sequence (DNA): TGTGCCAGCAGCCCCCGGGGAGGACTAGCGGGAGGTTACAATGAGCAGTTCTTC.

The chain couples TRBV3-1 to TRBJ1-1; D not resolved. The germline V and J ends were trimmed by 4 bases and 0 bases, with 9 bases remaining between them. Germline CDR1 reads LGHDT; CDR2 reads YNNKEL (reference sequence). This CDR3 is built from 14 residues. The CDR3 region is CASSPRLLNTEAFF. The CDR3 nucleotides read TGTGCCAGCAGCCCGCGTTTGCTGAACACTGAAGCTTTCTTT.

The chain has TRBV5-1 and TRBJ1-1; D unclear. Trimming stripped 0 bases from V and 4 bases from J, with 16 bases between. CDR3 length: 16 residues. The germline CDR1 and CDR2 sequences are SGHRS and YFSETQ. The CDR3 DNA reads as TGCGCCAGCAGCTTGGTTCCGGGCCCGGTGGGCACTGAAGCTTTCTTT. Protein product: CASSLVPGPVGTEAFF.

This clonotype was seen a handful of times. This rearrangement joins TRBV13 to TRBJ2-7, with a weak D call TRBD2 (7 bases). Looked up from germline, CDR1 is PRHDT and CDR2 is FYEKMQ (reference sequence). This CDR3 has 14 amino acids. V gave up 9 bases and J gave up 2 bases, with 17 bases separating them. CDR3 region: CASRKRGAAYEQYF. CDR3 nucleotides: TGTGCCAGTAGAAAACGGGGGGCGGCCTACGAGCAGTACTTC.

Ten or more counts support this clonotype. The chain recombines TRBV11-2 with TRBJ2-3; 9 bases match TRBD2. CDR1 is SGHAT and CDR2 is FQNNGV in the germline V gene. V was clipped by 1 base and J by 1 base; unmatched bases: 12. The CDR3 runs 19 residues. CDR3 coding DNA: TGTGCCAGCAGCTTAGGGATAGCGGGGGAACGTCTTGGCACAGATACGCAGTATTTT. Protein sequence: CASSLGIAGERLGTDTQYF.